The rows below give T cell receptor beta chains drawn from one sample of a study of CD8+CD57+ T cells in acquired aplastic anemia. MiXCR, run by TCRdb on the reads, gives a single entry per CDR3 protein. The sample lists about 150,000 distinct CDR3 sequences; roughly 49% were seen once. The sample taken for sequencing was sorted CD4+, CD8+, or CD8+CD57+ T cells (not recorded which) from PBMCs. These receptor sequences come from a human donor with aplastic anemia. Both conserved end residues are part of each CDR3. Each record gives: clone size, D gene, V gene, CDR3 length, J gene, CDR3 protein, CDR3 DNA. A D gene is named only where the DNA matches it firmly. Rows give clone size only sometimes, using once, few, many, or a class for an expanded clone.

abundance: NA; d_gene: NA; v_gene: TRBV20-1; len: 13; j_gene: TRBJ2-5; CDR3aa: CSTSTTGQETQYF; CDR3nt: TGCAGTACTAGCACCACTGGCCAAGAGACCCAGTACTTC
abundance: many; d_gene: NA; v_gene: TRBV9; len: 12; j_gene: TRBJ2-1; CDR3aa: CASIHHVNEQFF; CDR3nt: TGTGCCAGCATACACCACGTCAATGAGCAGTTCTTC
abundance: NA; d_gene: NA; v_gene: TRBV15; len: 15; j_gene: TRBJ1-1; CDR3aa: CATSDRRRWDTEAFF; CDR3nt: TGTGCCACCAGCGATCGGAGGAGATGGGACACTGAAGCTTTCTTT
abundance: NA; d_gene: NA; v_gene: TRBV10-2; len: 16; j_gene: TRBJ2-1; CDR3aa: CASSDDYRTSYNERFF; CDR3nt: TGCGCCAGCAGTGACGACTATAGGACTTCTTACAATGAGCGGTTCTTC
abundance: NA; d_gene: NA; v_gene: TRBV6-2/TRBV6-3; len: 12; j_gene: TRBJ1-1; CDR3aa: CASSLGFTGAFF; CDR3nt: TGTGCCAGCAGCTTGGGCTTCACTGGAGCTTTCTTT
abundance: NA; d_gene: NA; v_gene: TRBV7-9; len: 15; j_gene: TRBJ2-7; CDR3aa: CASSQGQGGGYERYF; CDR3nt: TGTGCCAGCAGCCAAGGTCAAGGGGGAGGCTACGAGCGGTACTTC
abundance: NA; d_gene: TRBD2; v_gene: TRBV2; len: 14; j_gene: TRBJ2-5; CDR3aa: CASSVTSGEETQYF; CDR3nt: TGTGCCAGCAGTGTGACTAGCGGCGAAGAGACCCAGTACTTC
abundance: NA; d_gene: NA; v_gene: TRBV7-9; len: 13; j_gene: TRBJ1-1; CDR3aa: CASSLQGHTEAFF; CDR3nt: TGTGCCAGCAGCTTACAGGGCCACACTGAAGCTTTCTTT
abundance: many; d_gene: NA; v_gene: TRBV20-1; len: 11; j_gene: TRBJ1-1; CDR3aa: CSASMNTEAFF; CDR3nt: TGCAGTGCCTCCATGAACACTGAAGCTTTCTTT
abundance: NA; d_gene: NA; v_gene: TRBV19; len: 13; j_gene: TRBJ1-5; CDR3aa: CASKFRGSQPQHF; CDR3nt: TGTGCCAGTAAGTTTCGTGGGTCTCAGCCCCAGCATTTT
abundance: many; d_gene: NA; v_gene: TRBV3-1; len: 14; j_gene: TRBJ2-5; CDR3aa: CASSQPTDRETQYF; CDR3nt: TGTGCCAGCAGCCAACCGACAGACCGGGAGACCCAGTACTTC
abundance: many; d_gene: TRBD2; v_gene: TRBV6-4; len: 15; j_gene: TRBJ2-3; CDR3aa: CASSDAGGEADTQYF; CDR3nt: TGTGCCAGCAGTGACGCGGGGGGGGAGGCAGATACGCAGTATTTT
abundance: few; d_gene: NA; v_gene: TRBV5-1; len: 15; j_gene: TRBJ2-5; CDR3aa: CASSLEGHGQETQYF; CDR3nt: TGCGCCAGCAGCTTGGAGGGACACGGGCAAGAGACCCAGTACTTC
abundance: many; d_gene: NA; v_gene: TRBV5-5; len: 15; j_gene: TRBJ1-1; CDR3aa: CASSLTGPGNTEAFF; CDR3nt: TGTGCCAGCAGCTTGACAGGGCCAGGGAACACTGAAGCTTTCTTT
abundance: many; d_gene: TRBD1; v_gene: TRBV6-1; len: 14; j_gene: TRBJ1-5; CDR3aa: CASRGGTGNQPQHF; CDR3nt: TGTGCCAGCAGGGGTGGGACAGGCAATCAGCCCCAGCATTTT
abundance: NA; d_gene: NA; v_gene: TRBV7-6; len: 15; j_gene: TRBJ1-5; CDR3aa: CASGERGGYQETQHF; CDR3nt: TGTGCCAGCGGGGAGCGGGGGGGTTACCAAGAGACCCAGCATTTT
abundance: many; d_gene: NA; v_gene: TRBV6-6; len: 14; j_gene: TRBJ1-5; CDR3aa: CASSYSNSNQPQHF; CDR3nt: TGTGCCAGCAGTTACTCGAATAGCAATCAGCCCCAGCATTTT
abundance: few; d_gene: NA; v_gene: TRBV7-9; len: 11; j_gene: TRBJ2-1; CDR3aa: CASSRYNEQFF; CDR3nt: TGTGCCAGCAGCCGTTACAATGAGCAGTTCTTC
abundance: NA; d_gene: NA; v_gene: TRBV29-1; len: 14; j_gene: TRBJ1-2; CDR3aa: CSVGRDTNNYGYTF; CDR3nt: TGCAGCGTTGGTAGGGACACCAATAACTATGGCTACACCTTC
abundance: NA; d_gene: NA; v_gene: TRBV24-1; len: 15; j_gene: TRBJ2-5; CDR3aa: CATSESGHSKETQYF; CDR3nt: TGTGCCACCAGTGAATCGGGACACTCAAAAGAGACCCAGTACTTC
abundance: NA; d_gene: NA; v_gene: TRBV2; len: 13; j_gene: TRBJ1-3; CDR3aa: CASTQDPENTIYF; CDR3nt: TGTGCCAGCACGCAGGACCCTGAAAACACCATATATTTT
abundance: once; d_gene: NA; v_gene: TRBV20-1; len: 13; j_gene: TRBJ1-1; CDR3aa: CSARSGPNTEAFF; CDR3nt: TGCAGTGCTAGATCAGGGCCGAACACTGAAGCTTTCTTT
abundance: many; d_gene: TRBD1; v_gene: TRBV2; len: 11; j_gene: TRBJ1-1; CDR3aa: CASPTGVRAFF; CDR3nt: TGTGCCAGCCCCACAGGGGTCAGGGCTTTCTTT
abundance: many; d_gene: TRBD2; v_gene: TRBV20-1; len: 16; j_gene: TRBJ2-5; CDR3aa: CSARDLTSGEQETQYF; CDR3nt: TGCAGTGCTAGAGATCTAACTAGCGGAGAGCAAGAGACCCAGTACTTC
abundance: many; d_gene: NA; v_gene: TRBV7-3; len: 17; j_gene: TRBJ2-1; CDR3aa: CASTLREWGGLYNEQFF; CDR3nt: TGTGCCAGCACCTTAAGAGAGTGGGGGGGCCTCTACAATGAGCAGTTCTTC
abundance: NA; d_gene: NA; v_gene: TRBV24-1; len: 17; j_gene: TRBJ2-1; CDR3aa: CATSDHSGQSSYNEQFF; CDR3nt: TGTGCCACCAGTGATCATTCGGGGCAAAGCTCCTACAATGAGCAGTTCTTC